Listed below are T cell receptor beta chains from one sample, sequenced in a study of a mutant IDH1 vaccine in newly diagnosed glioma. Their antigen targets remain unknown. TCRdb's copy holds only in-frame clones and misses some; the assay was immunoSEQ multiplex PCR. This repertoire shows about 44,000 clones, 81% found once; its top ten account for 4.5% to 5.5%. Sequences were derived from PBMCs, sampled from a glioma patient whose treatment included an IDH1 peptide vaccine. These receptors came from a woman aged 40 to 49 with glioma. Some clones in this sample may be carry-over from other donors' samples. CDR3s include the opening cysteine and the closing phenylalanine or tryptophan. The D gene is left open where the match is weak. Expanded clones get a size class; other rows say once, few or many, or leave the size out.

V: TRBV27; size: -; length: 14; D: -; J: TRBJ2-3; DNA: TGTGCCAGCAGTCATCGACTAGGCACAGATACGCAGTATTTT; CDR3: CASSHRLGTDTQYF
V: TRBV9; size: -; length: 15; D: -; J: TRBJ2-7; DNA: TGTGCCAGCAGCGTAGGAGGGGGAGTCCCCTACGAGCAGTACTTC; CDR3: CASSVGGGVPYEQYF
V: TRBV28; size: -; length: 12; D: -; J: TRBJ2-7; DNA: TGTGCCAGCCGGGACGGCTCCTACGAGCAGTACTTC; CDR3: CASRDGSYEQYF
V: TRBV9; size: once; length: 16; D: TRBD1; J: TRBJ2-5; DNA: TGTGCCAGCAGCGTAGAGGGGACAGGGTACCAAGAGACCCAGTACTTC; CDR3: CASSVEGTGYQETQYF
V: TRBV11-2; size: -; length: 17; D: -; J: TRBJ2-2; DNA: TGTGCCAGCAGCTTTCCGGCGACGGGGGCATATCACGGGGAGCTGTTTTTT; CDR3: CASSFPATGAYHGELFF
V: TRBV4-2; size: -; length: 17; D: -; J: TRBJ1-2; DNA: TGTGCCAGCAGCCAAGAGAGGGCCGGGCACCAGAACTATGGCTACACCTTC; CDR3: CASSQERAGHQNYGYTF
V: TRBV21-1; size: -; length: 11; D: -; J: TRBJ1-1; DNA: TGTGCCAGCAGACGGACCCCTGAAGCTTTCTTT; CDR3: CASRRTPEAFF
V: TRBV10-3; size: -; length: 11; D: TRBD2; J: TRBJ2-4; DNA: TGTGCCATCGGGGCGGGGGGCATTCAGTACTTC; CDR3: CAIGAGGIQYF
V: TRBV5-1; size: -; length: 13; D: -; J: TRBJ1-1; DNA: TGCGCCAGCAGCCCTGGCTGGAACACTGAAGCTTTCTTT; CDR3: CASSPGWNTEAFF
V: TRBV6-4; size: -; length: 13; D: -; J: TRBJ2-7; DNA: TGTGCCAGCAGTGACAGGGAGAGCTACGAGCAGTACTTC; CDR3: CASSDRESYEQYF
V: TRBV7-2; size: -; length: 15; D: -; J: TRBJ2-5; DNA: TGTGCCAGCAGCTTAGCTACAGCGTACCAAGAGACCCAGTACTTC; CDR3: CASSLATAYQETQYF
V: TRBV7-7; size: -; length: 15; D: TRBD1; J: TRBJ2-7; DNA: TGTGCTAGCAGCCGTTCCGGGACAGAAACCTACGAGCAGTACTTC; CDR3: CASSRSGTETYEQYF
V: TRBV6-6; size: -; length: 13; D: -; J: TRBJ1-2; DNA: TGTGCCAGCAGTGGCGGGGTGAGCTATGGCTACACCTTC; CDR3: CASSGGVSYGYTF
V: TRBV9; size: -; length: 17; D: TRBD2; J: TRBJ2-2; DNA: TGTGCCAGCAACATAGGACGGGAGGGCCCCAACACCGGGGAGCTGTTTTTT; CDR3: CASNIGREGPNTGELFF